What follows are 9 T cell receptor beta chains derived from one specimen sequenced in a study of cytomegalovirus exposure and HLA in healthy donors. Primers included in the PCR were 60 Vbeta and 13 Jbeta primers. Generated by immunoSEQ multiplex PCR, the TCRdb table keeps only in-frame clones and is missing some. Of about 76,000 clones listed, more than 65% are singletons. Input material: PBMCs. The receptor source for this set is a male donor in good health and CMV-seropositive.

The J gene is TRBJ1-4, the V gene TRBV5-6, with 8 bases aligning to TRBD1. J gave up 0 bases and V 2 bases, and 3 bases lay outside the gene matches. CDR3 size: 16 residues. The germline CDR1 and CDR2 sequences are SGHDT and YYEEEE. The chain's CDR3 is CASSFGQGATNEKLFF. CDR3 nucleotide sequence: TGTGCCAGCAGCTTCGGACAGGGAGCAACTAATGAAAAACTGTTTTTT.

The chain is built from TRBV28 and TRBJ1-6, with D tentatively TRBD1 (5 bases). The germline V gene has CDR1 MDHEN and CDR2 SYDVKM. The ends were cut back, 3 bases at V and 6 bases at J, with 9 bases in the middle. This CDR3 is 14 amino acids long. In DNA, the CDR3 is TGTGCCAGCAGTTTTCTCAGGGCTAATTCACCCCTCCACTTT. It translates to CASSFLRANSPLHF.

This clone came up a few times. The genes are TRBV7-3 and TRBJ2-1, with TRBD2 identical over 15 bases. The CDR3 spans 19 residues. Trimming removed 1 base from V and 6 bases from J; junction bases left unmatched: 10. The germline CDR1 and CDR2 sequences are SGHTA and FQGTGA. CDR3 residues: CASSLRGGLAGGRGNEQFF. CDR3 nucleotides: TGTGCCAGCAGCTTAAGGGGAGGACTAGCGGGAGGGAGGGGCAATGAGCAGTTCTTC.

The rearrangement uses TRBV27 and TRBJ1-2; D is unresolved. The CDR3 consists of 15 residues. Germline V CDR1 and CDR2: MNHEY, SMNVEV (reference sequence). Trimming left V 8 bases short and J 0 bases short, with 16 bases between. The CDR3 sequence is CASHPKAAPNYGYTF. CDR3 nucleotide sequence: TGTGCCAGCCACCCCAAAGCGGCGCCTAACTATGGCTACACCTTC.

The chain employs TRBV5-4 and TRBJ1-3, with 9 bases fitting TRBD1. CDR1 and CDR2 (germline): SGHNT, YYREEE (reference sequence). The CDR3 has 16 amino acids. The junction had 3 bases not matched to a gene; V was cut back by 2 bases and J by 0 bases. The CDR3 nucleotides read TGTGCCAGCAGCTTACCGGGACAGGGCTCTGGAAACACCATATATTTT. It translates to CASSLPGQGSGNTIYF.

This chain links TRBV19 with TRBJ1-5; D gene uncertain. This CDR3 comprises 13 residues. The germline V and J ends were trimmed by 1 base and 9 bases, with 10 bases remaining between them. Germline CDR1 is LNHDA and CDR2 is SQIVND (reference sequence). This CDR3 is CASSIGRGGPQHF. The CDR3 nucleotides read TGTGCCAGTAGTATAGGTCGGGGAGGGCCCCAGCATTTT. Based on the CDR3 plus reference TRBV19 and TRBJ1-5, the full variable domain is DGGITQSPKYLFRKEGQNVTLSCEQNLNHDAMYWYRQDPGQGLRLIYYSQIVNDFQKGDIAEGYSVSREKKESFPLTVTSAQKNPTAFYLCASSIGRGGPQHFGDGTRLSIL.

This sequence joins TRBV6-1 and TRBJ1-5, with 10 positions matching TRBD1. CDR3 size: 15 residues. Germline assignment: CDR1 MNHNS and CDR2 SASEGT. Trimming at V came to 7 bases and at J to 2 bases, leaving 5 bases not matched to a gene. As DNA, the CDR3 is TGTGCCAGCAATAAAGGGACAGGGGGCAATCAGCCCCAGCATTTT. Translation gives CASNKGTGGNQPQHF.

The chain couples TRBV11-3 to TRBJ2-7; 10 bases fit TRBD1. Losses at the gene ends were 5 bases for V and 5 bases for J; bases not matched to a gene: 12. The germline gives CDR1 SGHNT, CDR2 YENEEA. This CDR3 spans 16 amino acids. DNA for the CDR3: TGTGCCAGCAGCCCTCGGATGGGGACAGGGGTAGACGAGCAGTACTTC. Translation gives CASSPRMGTGVDEQYF.

The chain has TRBV28 and TRBJ1-1; TRBD1 might be the D (6 bases). V was clipped by 5 bases and J by 10 bases, with 23 bases between them. The CDR3 consists of 15 residues. Germline CDR1 and CDR2: MDHEN and SYDVKM. The CDR3 DNA is TGTGCCAGCAGTGCCTATGGACAGAATGCCTTGAGAGCTTTCTTT. It encodes CASSAYGQNALRAFF.